This T cell receptor (beta chain) was identified in a study of OX40 agonist ivuxolimab in advanced cancers. Overall study: Three patients showed partial responses: one hepatocellular carcinoma and two cutaneous melanoma cases.

The protocol was immunoSEQ multiplex PCR, while the TCRdb copy is restricted to in-frame clones and leaves out a portion. The sample lists over 50,000 clones, approximately 84% occurring once. Blood draws occurred at baseline, cycle 4 day 1, and cycle 7 day 1. Sequenced material: CD4+ or CD8+ T cells sorted from blood, taken in a trial of the OX40 agonist ivuxolimab. The TCR comes from an adult with an advanced solid tumor such as melanoma, head and neck, liver or kidney cancer.

For the CDR3, the DNA is TGTGCCAGCTCTCAGGGGAAACAGAGCTCTGGAAACACCATATATTTT. It is translated as CASSQGKQSSGNTIYF. V usage is TRBV27 and J usage is TRBJ1-3; tentatively, D is TRBD1 (6 bases). Germline V gene lookup returns CDR1 MNHEY and CDR2 SMNVEV (reference sequence). Trimming removed 8 bases from V and 0 bases from J, with 17 bases in between. The CDR3 has 16 amino acids.